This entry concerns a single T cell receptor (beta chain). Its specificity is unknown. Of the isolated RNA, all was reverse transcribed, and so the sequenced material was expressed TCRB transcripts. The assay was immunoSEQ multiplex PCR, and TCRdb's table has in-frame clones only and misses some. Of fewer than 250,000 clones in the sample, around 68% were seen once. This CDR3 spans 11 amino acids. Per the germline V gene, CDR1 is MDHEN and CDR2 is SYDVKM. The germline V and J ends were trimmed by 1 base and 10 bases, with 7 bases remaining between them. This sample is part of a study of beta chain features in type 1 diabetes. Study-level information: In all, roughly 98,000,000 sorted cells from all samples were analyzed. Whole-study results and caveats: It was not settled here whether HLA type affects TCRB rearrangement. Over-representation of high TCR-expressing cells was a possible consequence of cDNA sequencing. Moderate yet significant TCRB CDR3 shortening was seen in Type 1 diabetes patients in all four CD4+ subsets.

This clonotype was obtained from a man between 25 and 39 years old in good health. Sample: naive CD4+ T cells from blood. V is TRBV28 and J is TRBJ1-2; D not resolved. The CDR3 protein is CASSLSGVYTF. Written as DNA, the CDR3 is TGTGCCAGCAGTTTATCTGGGGTCTACACCTTC.